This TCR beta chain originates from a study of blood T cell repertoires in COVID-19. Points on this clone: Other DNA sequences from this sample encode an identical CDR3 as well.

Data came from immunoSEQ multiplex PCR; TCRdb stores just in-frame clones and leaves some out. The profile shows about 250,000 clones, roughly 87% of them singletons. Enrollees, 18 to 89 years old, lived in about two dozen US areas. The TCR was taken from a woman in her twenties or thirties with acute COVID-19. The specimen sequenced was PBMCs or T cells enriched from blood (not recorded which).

This CDR3 is CASSYGGNQPQHF. The CDR3 nucleotides are TGTGCCAGCAGTTACGGAGGGAATCAGCCCCAGCATTTT. The rearrangement joins TRBV6-5 to TRBJ1-5, with D unresolved. The CDR3 runs 13 residues. V was cut by 2 bases and J by 4 bases, with 6 bases left in between. Germline CDR1 MNHEY, CDR2 SVGAGI.